This TCR beta chain emerged from a study of cytomegalovirus exposure and HLA in healthy donors. Between the trimmed V and J ends, which lost 4 bases and 12 bases, there was a span of 19 bases. Germline V gene data show CDR1 as MDHEN and CDR2 as SYDVKM. This CDR3 contains 15 residues. The PCR ran on 60 Vbeta and 13 Jbeta primers. Clones were sequenced by immunoSEQ multiplex PCR, and TCRdb holds only the in-frame ones, with some missing. The repertoire holds about 160,000 clones, with roughly 85% as singletons. The receptor comes from a man aged 25-40 years in good health and CMV-seronegative. The material sequenced was PBMCs. The chain uses TRBV28 and TRBJ1-6, with D hard to call. CDR3 in DNA: TGTGCCAGCAGTTCCACCTCCGTCGGCGGCGGACCCCTCCACTTT. Its translation: CASSSTSVGGGPLHF.